The next 30 T cell receptor beta chains were all read from a single sample in a study of cytomegalovirus exposure and HLA in healthy donors (dated by TCRdb to between 2016 and 2019). The library was made by the immunoSEQ multiplex PCR assay. The multiplex PCR relied on a mix of 60 forward primers for TCR Vbeta segments and 13 reverse primers for TCR Jbeta segments. Entries here come from immuneACCESS through TCRdb and include only in-frame sequences with V and J called. Some clones fail to appear in such tables; in the studies checked, an unresolved V gene covers under half of the shortfall, and the cause of the remainder is unknown. This sample is represented by 90,000 to 120,000 clones; about three quarters of them were singletons. About 8% of the sample rests with the top ten. The sequenced material came from PBMCs. The receptors were gathered from a man aged 30-40 years in good health and CMV-seronegative.

The V gene is TRBV25-1, the J gene TRBJ2-5; TRBD1 aligns across 7 bases. Germline V gene lookup returns CDR1 MGHDK and CDR2 SYGVNS. V was pared by 5 bases and J by 5 bases, with 5 bases of the junction left unmatched. This CDR3 contains 13 residues. CDR3 region: CASSRGGLETQYF. CDR3 DNA: TGTGCCAGCAGTCGAGGGGGCCTCGAGACCCAGTACTTC.

The chain couples TRBV5-1 to TRBJ2-2; 7 bases line up with TRBD2. Germline V gene sequence: CDR1 SGHRS, CDR2 YFSETQ. CDR3 length: 15 amino acids. With 0 bases clipped from V and 4 bases from J, the junction kept 3 bases outside the gene matches. This CDR3 reads CASSLELAVTGELFF. For the CDR3, the DNA is TGCGCCAGCAGCTTGGAGCTAGCGGTCACCGGGGAGCTGTTTTTT.

CDR3 sequence reads: CASSLPGAQETQYF. In nucleotides, the CDR3 is TGTGCCAGCAGTTTACCTGGGGCACAAGAGACCCAGTACTTC. The V and J genes are TRBV28 and TRBJ2-5, with a tentative D call TRBD1 (5 bases). Between the trimmed V and J ends, which lost 2 bases and 2 bases, there was a span of 9 bases. The germline CDR1 and CDR2 sequences are MDHEN and SYDVKM. This CDR3 has 14 amino acids.

This chain links TRBV27 with TRBJ1-1; D unresolved. This CDR3 is 16 amino acids long. Trimming removed 0 bases at V and 0 bases at J, with 11 bases between. Germline loops: CDR1 MNHEY, CDR2 SMNVEV (reference sequence). The CDR3 nucleotides read TGTGCCAGCAGTTTATCCCCCTCGGGGATGAACACTGAAGCTTTCTTT. Protein product: CASSLSPSGMNTEAFF.

This chain connects TRBV4-1 to TRBJ1-3; the D gene is possibly TRBD1 (5 bases). V gave up 3 bases and J gave up 3 bases, with 21 bases separating them. CDR1 is MGHRA, CDR2 YSYEKL, per germline. The CDR3 has 18 amino acids. Written as DNA, the CDR3 is TGCGCCAGCAGCCAGCTAGCCCCGGGGGGGGTAATTGGAAACACCATATATTTT. It specifies CASSQLAPGGVIGNTIYF.

The chain couples TRBV7-8 to TRBJ1-5; maybe TRBD1 (5 bases). Trimming cost V 4 bases and J 6 bases, with 19 bases left between them. Germline loops: CDR1 SGHVS, CDR2 FQNEAQ. The CDR3 consists of 16 residues. CDR3: CASSSETGGGIQPQHF. DNA for the CDR3: TGTGCCAGCAGCTCAGAGACCGGCGGGGGGATTCAGCCCCAGCATTTT.

This chain joins TRBV5-1 and TRBJ2-3; TRBD2 agrees at 15 bases. Trimming at V came to 3 bases and at J to 1 base, leaving 0 bases not matched to a gene. Germline V CDR1 and CDR2: SGHRS, YFSETQ. The CDR3 runs 16 residues. The CDR3 region is CASSWTSGGGTDTQYF. As DNA, the CDR3 is TGCGCCAGCAGCTGGACTAGCGGGGGGGGCACAGATACGCAGTATTTT.

The rearrangement joins TRBV19 to TRBJ2-4; 10 bases align to TRBD1. Germline V lookup: CDR1 LNHDA, CDR2 SQIVND (reference sequence). There are 17 residues in the CDR3. The trim removed 5 bases at V and 8 bases at J, leaving 15 bases unmatched. The CDR3 bases are TGTGCCAGTAGTCTGAAACAGGGACAGGGGTTTTTGCACATTCAGTACTTC. Translated, it gives CASSLKQGQGFLHIQYF.

This clone showed up just once. The rearrangement joins TRBV5-1 to TRBJ2-7; TRBD1 matches 7 bases. The germline CDR1 and CDR2 sequences are SGHRS and YFSETQ. The CDR3 runs to 18 residues. V gave up 1 base and J gave up 3 bases; unmatched junction bases: 16. The CDR3 region is CASSLRGTEDRKYYEQYF. CDR3 DNA: TGCGCCAGCAGCTTGAGGGGAACCGAGGACAGGAAATACTACGAGCAGTACTTC. Full variable domain (outside the CDR3, taken from reference TRBV5-1 and TRBJ2-7): KAGVTQTPRYLIKTRGQQVTLSCSPISGHRSVSWYQQTPGQGLQFLFEYFSETQRNKGNFPGRFSGRQFSNSRSEMNVSTLELGDSALYLCASSLRGTEDRKYYEQYFGPGTRLTVT.

This clone was observed a few times. The chain is built from TRBV6-1 and TRBJ2-7; 11 bases match TRBD1. Germline trimming cut 6 bases from V and 3 bases from J; bases unmatched to any gene: 7. The length of the CDR3 is 15 residues. The V gene's germline CDR1 is MNHNS and CDR2 SASEGT. The CDR3 DNA sequence: TGTGCCAGCAGGGACTGGGGGACAGGGGGCTACGAGCAGTACTTC. This encodes CASRDWGTGGYEQYF.

This chain uses TRBV29-1 with TRBJ2-1; TRBD2 matches 14 bases. Per the germline V gene, CDR1 is SQVTM and CDR2 is ANQGSEA. The trim removed 7 bases at V and 7 bases at J, leaving 6 bases unmatched. The CDR3 contains 14 residues. This CDR3 is CSASGTSGGNEQFF. CDR3 DNA: TGCAGCGCCTCCGGGACTAGCGGGGGAAATGAGCAGTTCTTC.

This chain joins TRBV28 and TRBJ2-7; a possible D gene is TRBD1 (6 bases). Germline V gene lookup returns CDR1 MDHEN and CDR2 SYDVKM. The V gene lost 6 bases and the J gene lost 6 bases, with 18 bases spanning the gap. CDR3 length: 14 residues. The CDR3 spells CASSLTGNRVEQYF. Here the CDR3 DNA reads TGTGCCAGCAGCCTGACAGGTAATCGGGTCGAGCAGTACTTC.

The chain uses TRBV25-1 and TRBJ2-7, with D unresolved. Germline assignment: CDR1 MGHDK and CDR2 SYGVNS. The length of the CDR3 is 11 residues. Trimming pared 7 bases from V and 7 bases from J, leaving 11 bases between. This CDR3 is CASTAIVEQYF. CDR3 sequence (DNA): TGTGCCAGCACTGCGATTGTGGAGCAGTACTTC.

Only one count was recorded for this clone. The chain recombines TRBV5-5 with TRBJ1-2; the D is unclear. Germline V gene lookup returns CDR1 SGHKS and CDR2 YYEKEE (reference sequence). V lost 0 bases, J lost 0 bases, and 15 bases lay in between. The length of the CDR3 is 17 residues. CDR3 in DNA: TGTGCCAGCAGCTTGGGTCCCAGCAGACTTCCTAACTATGGCTACACCTTC. Amino acids: CASSLGPSRLPNYGYTF.

The chain is built from TRBV9 and TRBJ2-7, with 7 bases that match TRBD2. The CDR3 contains 14 residues. Germline V gene data show CDR1 as SGDLS and CDR2 as YYNGEE. J lost 2 bases, V lost 4 bases, and 6 bases had no gene match. In DNA form, the CDR3 reads TGTGCCAGCAGCATCCTAGCGGAAACCTACGAGCAGTACTTC. It codes for CASSILAETYEQYF.

The genes are TRBV28 and TRBJ1-4, with a tentative D call TRBD1 (5 bases). The CDR3 consists of 15 residues. CDR1 and CDR2 from the germline V gene are MDHEN and SYDVKM. V was trimmed by 3 bases and J by 5 bases, leaving 13 bases between them. The CDR3 region has the DNA TGTGCCAGCAGTTTCCTGCGGGGGGGGAATGAAAAACTGTTTTTT. This codes for CASSFLRGGNEKLFF.

The V call is TRBV5-1, the J call TRBJ1-2; a weak D match, TRBD1 (5 bases). This CDR3 contains 13 residues. Germline V gene lookup returns CDR1 SGHRS and CDR2 YFSETQ. The V end lost 4 bases, the J end lost 14 bases, and 21 bases lay between the germline ends. The CDR3 DNA follows: TGCGCCAGCAGCCCTTGGGCAGGGTTATTAGGAACCTTC. Translated, it gives CASSPWAGLLGTF.

V gene TRBV6-1 combines with J gene TRBJ2-1; 12 nucleotides agree with TRBD2. The CDR3 totals 15 residues. CDR1 and CDR2 (germline): MNHNS, SASEGT. The V and J ends lost 4 bases and 7 bases, in that order; junction bases with no gene match: 5. The CDR3, as DNA: TGTGCCAGCAGTGTGACTAGCGGGAGTGGAAATGAGCAGTTCTTC. It codes for CASSVTSGSGNEQFF.

The rearrangement joins TRBV15 to TRBJ1-5; D may be TRBD1 (5 bases). Germline CDR1 LNHNV, CDR2 YYDKDF (reference sequence). The CDR3 has 15 residues. Between the trimmed V and J ends, which lost 3 bases and 5 bases, there was a span of 14 bases. The CDR3 DNA reads TGTGCCACCAGCAGTGGAGGGGACTTGGATCAGCCCCAGCATTTT. This encodes CATSSGGDLDQPQHF.

The chain recombines TRBV6-6 with TRBJ2-7; tentative D call: TRBD1 (6 bases). This CDR3 contains 14 residues. Germline V gene lookup returns CDR1 MNHNY and CDR2 SVGAGI (reference sequence). Trimming removed 7 bases at V and 2 bases at J, with 15 bases between. The DNA for the CDR3 is TGTGCCAGCACCCCGACAGGTAGGCCCTACGAGCAGTACTTC. Its protein is CASTPTGRPYEQYF.

This clone was seen once. CDR3 loop: CASSQDRGSGYTF. CDR3 coding DNA: TGCGCCAGCAGCCAAGATAGGGGTTCAGGCTACACCTTC. The chain combines TRBV4-1 with TRBJ1-2, with TRBD1 as a possible D gene (5 bases). The germline CDR1 and CDR2 sequences are MGHRA and YSYEKL. Trimming shortened V by 0 bases and J by 8 bases, and 10 bases separated the two germline ends. The CDR3 has 13 amino acids.

The CDR3 protein is CASNSREGWDYEQYF. As DNA, the CDR3 is TGTGCCAGTAATTCCAGGGAGGGTTGGGACTACGAGCAGTACTTC. The chain recombines TRBV19 with TRBJ2-7; 7 bases align to TRBD2. CDR1 is LNHDA, CDR2 SQIVND, per germline (reference sequence). The ends lost 7 bases at V and 3 bases at J; junction bases unmatched: 12. The CDR3 has 15 residues.

J is TRBJ1-2 and V is TRBV21-1; the D segment call TRBD1 is taken from the table without a DNA check. TRBV21-1 is given as a pseudogene. CDR3 length equals 15 residues. CDR3 in DNA: TGTGCCAGCAGCAAAGGGGGCAGGGCCAACTATGGCTACACCTTC. This codes for CASSKGGRANYGYTF.

V usage is TRBV11-2 and J usage is TRBJ2-1, with D possibly TRBD2 on 5 matching bases. In germline, CDR1 is SGHAT, CDR2 FQNNGV. The CDR3 sequence is 13 residues long. Between the trimmed V and J ends, which lost 1 base and 7 bases, there was a span of 8 bases. The CDR3 is CASSLGGMNEQFF. The CDR3 nucleotides read TGTGCCAGCAGCTTAGGAGGGATGAATGAGCAGTTCTTC.

The V and J genes are TRBV5-4 and TRBJ1-2; D may be TRBD1 (6 bases). V was cut by 4 bases and J by 3 bases, with 13 bases left in between. CDR1 SGHNT and CDR2 YYREEE come from the germline V gene (reference sequence). This CDR3 spans 14 amino acids. The DNA of the CDR3 is TGTGCCAGCAGCCTCCGGGACACCCACTATGGCTACACCTTC. This gives the protein CASSLRDTHYGYTF.

The V and J genes are TRBV15 and TRBJ2-5; 7 bases agree with TRBD1. The CDR3 covers 17 residues. Germline CDR1 is LNHNV and CDR2 is YYDKDF (reference sequence). V lost 2 bases to trimming and J lost 2 bases; unmatched junction nucleotides: 11. This chain's CDR3 is CATSRPREGDRQETQYF. Written as DNA, the CDR3 is TGTGCCACCAGCAGACCGAGGGAAGGGGACAGACAAGAGACCCAGTACTTC.

The V gene is TRBV27, the J gene TRBJ2-1; possible D gene TRBD1, 5 bases. V was cut by 3 bases and J by 0 bases, with 9 bases left in between. The CDR3 is 15 amino acids. Germline V gives CDR1 MNHEY, CDR2 SMNVEV (reference sequence). This CDR3 is CASSFTGNSYNEQFF. The CDR3 region has the DNA TGTGCCAGCAGTTTTACAGGTAACTCCTACAATGAGCAGTTCTTC.

This clone was detected only a few times. J is TRBJ2-2 and V is TRBV5-1; 9 positions agree with TRBD2. Germline trimming cut 1 base from V and 7 bases from J; bases unmatched to any gene: 8. In germline, CDR1 is SGHRS, CDR2 YFSETQ. The CDR3 totals 16 residues. Here the CDR3 DNA reads TGCGCCAGCAGCTTGATAGCGGGAGCTATCGGCGGGGAGCTGTTTTTT. The encoded protein is CASSLIAGAIGGELFF. The full variable domain, in which reference TRBV5-1 and TRBJ2-2 provide the parts outside the CDR3, is KAGVTQTPRYLIKTRGQQVTLSCSPISGHRSVSWYQQTPGQGLQFLFEYFSETQRNKGNFPGRFSGRQFSNSRSEMNVSTLELGDSALYLCASSLIAGAIGGELFFGEGSRLTVL.

The genes are TRBV11-1 and TRBJ2-2, with 9 bases lining up with TRBD2. CDR1 is SGHAT and CDR2 is FQDESV in the germline V gene (reference sequence). V trimming: 5 bases; J trimming: 4 bases; junction bases outside the gene matches: 11. CDR3 length equals 17 residues. The CDR3 region has the DNA TGTGCCAGCAGCACCTTCTCTAGCGGGGTTGCCACCGGGGAGCTGTTTTTT. It is translated as CASSTFSSGVATGELFF.

This clone was seen just once. The V and J genes are TRBV29-1 and TRBJ2-7, with TRBD1 identical over 10 bases. Germline loops: CDR1 SQVTM, CDR2 ANQGSEA. The CDR3 has 16 amino acids. With V trimmed by 1 base and J by 2 bases, 8 bases remained unmatched. The chain's CDR3 is CSVEGGTGTGAYEQYF. CDR3 DNA: TGCAGCGTTGAAGGCGGTACCGGGACAGGGGCCTACGAGCAGTACTTC.